Sequencing of this T cell receptor (beta chain) was carried out in a study of cytomegalovirus exposure and HLA in healthy donors. The primer mix had 60 Vbeta and 13 Jbeta primers. The data were produced by immunoSEQ multiplex PCR, yet TCRdb's version contains in-frame clones alone and is incomplete. Its table records about 78,000 clones. On this clone: Antigen: not known.

Study findings and constraints: Across all donors, roughly uniform sequencing depth was an assumption of the presence/absence analyses. Being productive about 87% or about 30% of the time was typical of most TCR beta V segments in an earlier analysis. In terms of immune exposure information, only CMV serostatus was available. The classifier reportedly diagnosed cytomegalovirus status with high specificity and sensitivity.

CDR1 GTSNPN and CDR2 SVGIG come from the germline V gene (reference sequence). V gave up 2 bases and J gave up 3 bases; unmatched junction bases: 6. The CDR3 loop spans 16 amino acids. The TCR comes from a female donor in good health and CMV-seropositive. V and J are TRBV30 and TRBJ2-1, with 11 positions matching TRBD1. Sequences were obtained from PBMCs. Here the CDR3 reads CAWSSRGQGGYNEQFF. For the CDR3, the DNA is TGTGCCTGGAGTTCCCGGGGACAGGGGGGCTACAATGAGCAGTTCTTC.